The clone carrying this TCR beta chain has only a few counts. Antigen: not known. These data come from a study of vaccination and CD4 T cells after COVID-19. This sample's treatment: approximately nine-day PBMC culture with coronavirus spike peptide pools or control peptides (ViraFEST assay). TCRs were sequenced by ViraFEST after antigen-specific T cells had been expanded with peptide pools. Cultured CD4+ T-cell DNA underwent Oncomine TCR Beta short-read sequencing. Investigators isolated genomic DNA from cultured CD4+ T cells. TCRdb recomputed calls from the PCR reads with MiXCR, one row per CDR3 protein. This table holds about 4,600 distinct CDR3 sequences, about 31% found once. The length of the CDR3 is 13 residues. V shed 7 bases and J shed 4 bases, with 11 bases lying between them. Looked up from germline, CDR1 is MNHNS and CDR2 is SASEGT.

This TCR was sampled from a human donor who had recovered from COVID-19. Sequencing input: CD4+ T cells from blood, cultured in vitro. The chain carries TRBV6-1 and TRBJ1-5; D uncertain. CDR3 sequence: CASKLQLNQPQHF. The CDR3 DNA sequence: TGTGCCAGCAAGCTACAGTTGAATCAGCCCCAGCATTTT.